This entry features one T cell receptor beta chain sequence. This sample was taken from a study of shared T cell receptors in the human thymus. Germline CDR1 SGHDT, CDR2 YYEEEE. This CDR3 comprises 16 residues. The J segment lost 3 bases and the V segment lost 3 bases, leaving 6 bases of the junction unmatched. Assay used: immunoSEQ multiplex PCR; TCRdb lists only in-frame clones, some missing. The sample contains about 660,000 clones, roughly 90% of which appear only once. Another study also made use of these data, one on human thymus T cells. That publication notes: Among the donors, all were healthy Finnish infants having corrective surgery for congenital heart defects. Thymus tissue was removed during corrective cardiac surgery. V and J genes seemed to be used with bias in thymic and blood repertoires. Related research found strongly overlapping thymic repertoires in unrelated individuals.

The sequence was obtained from a boy younger than two with a congenital heart defect. The chain employs TRBV5-6 and TRBJ2-7; 13 bases match TRBD2. Sequencing input: thymocytes. The CDR3: CASSSPGLAGFYEQYF. In DNA, the CDR3 is TGTGCCAGCAGCTCTCCGGGACTAGCGGGGTTCTACGAGCAGTACTTC. Based on the CDR3 plus reference TRBV5-6 and TRBJ2-7, the full variable domain is DAGVTQSPTHLIKTRGQQVTLRCSPKSGHDTVSWYQQALGQGPQFIFQYYEEEERQRGNFPDRFSGHQFPNYSSELNVNALLLGDSALYLCASSSPGLAGFYEQYFGPGTRLTVT.